This is a list of T cell receptor beta chains from one sample in a study of T-cell memory formation after mild COVID-19. TCRdb re-called the 5' RACE reads with MiXCR, one entry per CDR3 protein. This table has approximately 580,000 distinct CDR3 sequences, about a fifth appearing once. Sequencing was done on a sample of PBMCs or a T cell subset sorted from them (not recorded which). These receptors were taken from an adult woman who had mild COVID-19 (a few samples of this study predate the infection). Cell type and time point are not known. Each CDR3 is given with its conserved first and last residue. A D gene is named only where the DNA matches it firmly. Size is omitted from some rows. Given values are once, few, many or a class for expanded clones.

D gene	clone size	V gene	J gene	CDR3 protein	CDR3 DNA
.	.	TRBV18	TRBJ1-1	CASSPPSSGNEAFF	TGTGCCAGCTCACCACCGAGTTCAGGGAATGAAGCTTTCTTT
.	many	TRBV5-1	TRBJ1-1	CASSWTGTEAFF	TGCGCCAGCAGCTGGACCGGGACAGAAGCTTTCTTT
TRBD2	.	TRBV29-1	TRBJ2-1	CSAELAGGGNEQFF	TGCAGCGCCGAACTAGCGGGGGGAGGAAATGAGCAGTTCTTC
TRBD2	.	TRBV12-3/TRBV12-4	TRBJ2-1	CASSALAGASYNEQFF	TGTGCCAGCAGTGCGTTAGCGGGAGCCTCTTACAATGAGCAGTTCTTC
.	.	TRBV29-1	TRBJ2-1	CSVRGTVTWGVDEQFF	TGCAGCGTTCGAGGGACTGTTACTTGGGGGGTGGATGAGCAGTTCTTC
TRBD1	.	TRBV20-1	TRBJ1-1	CSAKGLDQGDTEAFF	TGCAGTGCTAAGGGACTTGATCAGGGGGACACTGAAGCTTTCTTT
.	few	TRBV19	TRBJ2-3	CASSMSSTDTQYF	TGTGCCAGTAGTATGAGTTCCACAGATACGCAGTATTTT
.	few	TRBV4-3	TRBJ2-7	CASSQDYGSLYEQYF	TGCGCCAGCAGCCAAGATTATGGCAGCCTCTACGAGCAGTACTTC
.	.	TRBV20-1	TRBJ2-5	CSARADGGPFQETQYF	TGCAGTGCTAGAGCTGACGGGGGGCCCTTCCAAGAGACCCAGTACTTC
.	.	TRBV5-1	TRBJ1-3	CASSPDSSGNTIYF	TGCGCCAGCAGCCCGGACTCCTCTGGAAACACCATATATTTT
TRBD2	.	TRBV6-2/TRBV6-3	TRBJ2-1	CASSYSIAGGPNEQFF	TGTGCCAGCAGTTACTCTATAGCGGGAGGACCCAATGAGCAGTTCTTC
.	.	TRBV29-1	TRBJ1-5	CSASQGTDGNQPQHF	TGCAGCGCCTCTCAGGGGACTGACGGCAATCAGCCCCAGCATTTT
.	.	TRBV7-9	TRBJ2-3	CASSLLTLVYTDTQYF	TGTGCCAGCAGCTTACTGACACTCGTTTACACAGATACGCAGTATTTT
.	few	TRBV6-6	TRBJ2-7	CASSYDLYDEQYF	TGTGCCAGCAGTTACGATCTCTATGACGAGCAGTACTTC
TRBD2	.	TRBV3-1	TRBJ2-1	CASSQDLTSGVMNEQFF	TGTGCCAGCAGCCAAGACCTGACTAGCGGGGTAATGAATGAGCAGTTCTTC
TRBD1	many	TRBV7-9	TRBJ2-3	CASSLGQTTTDTQYF	TGTGCCAGCAGCTTGGGACAGACCACTACAGATACGCAGTATTTT
.	.	TRBV6-5	TRBJ2-2	CASSSRTEGAGELFF	TGTGCCAGCAGTTCGCGGACAGAAGGGGCCGGGGAGCTGTTTTTT
.	many	TRBV5-1	TRBJ2-3	CASSASPSTDTQYF	TGCGCCAGCAGCGCTAGCCCTTCCACAGATACGCAGTATTTT
.	.	TRBV5-5	TRBJ2-7	CASSQQPGRYEQYF	TGTGCCAGCAGCCAACAACCAGGGAGGTACGAGCAGTACTTC
.	many	TRBV29-1	TRBJ2-7	CSVVEGTYEQYF	TGCAGCGTCGTTGAGGGGACTTACGAGCAGTACTTC
TRBD2	.	TRBV18	TRBJ2-1	CARSGTSGGTAVYNEQFF	TGTGCCAGATCTGGGACTAGCGGGGGCACAGCCGTCTACAATGAGCAGTTCTTC
TRBD2	.	TRBV7-8	TRBJ2-1	CASSLVGGRPNEQFF	TGTGCCAGCAGCTTAGTCGGCGGGAGGCCCAATGAGCAGTTCTTC
TRBD1	few	TRBV11-2	TRBJ2-3	CASSPTLPGTVYTDTQYF	TGTGCCAGCAGCCCCACCCTTCCCGGGACAGTATACACAGATACGCAGTATTTT
TRBD2	few	TRBV11-2	TRBJ2-1	CASSFSAGGWNEQFF	TGTGCCAGCAGCTTTAGCGCGGGAGGGTGGAATGAGCAGTTCTTC
.	.	TRBV24-1	TRBJ1-1	CATSDAGTGLFF	TGTGCCACCAGTGACGCTGGGACGGGTCTATTCTTT
.	few	TRBV14	TRBJ1-3	CASSDTGFGNTIYF	TGTGCCAGCAGCGATACAGGGTTTGGAAACACCATATATTTT
TRBD2	.	TRBV5-4	TRBJ2-5	CASSLEPGGRGGTQYF	TGTGCCAGCAGCTTGGAGCCGGGAGGCCGCGGCGGGACCCAGTACTTC
.	.	TRBV20-1	TRBJ2-7	CSARDVSPYEQYF	TGCAGTGCTAGAGATGTTAGCCCCTACGAGCAGTACTTC
TRBD1	few	TRBV29-1	TRBJ2-2	CSVVGDSGAGELFF	TGCAGCGTTGTTGGGGACAGTGGGGCCGGGGAGCTGTTTTTT
.	few	TRBV28	TRBJ1-2	CASSLLLGQRYGYTF	TGTGCCAGCAGTTTACTCCTCGGGCAGAGATATGGCTACACCTTC
.	.	TRBV7-9	TRBJ1-1	CASNLGPNTEAFF	TGTGCCAGCAACCTAGGGCCCAACACTGAAGCTTTCTTT
.	few	TRBV6-2/TRBV6-3	TRBJ2-1	CASSSGAGENNEQFF	TGTGCCAGCAGCTCGGGGGCGGGAGAAAACAATGAGCAGTTCTTC
.	.	TRBV6-5	TRBJ1-6	CASSDARGAGSPLHF	TGTGCCAGCAGTGACGCTCGGGGCGCGGGTTCACCCCTCCACTTT
.	few	TRBV29-1	TRBJ2-2	CSVDRQGVAGELFF	TGCAGCGTTGATAGGCAGGGAGTAGCCGGGGAGCTGTTTTTT
TRBD1	few	TRBV6-1	TRBJ1-1	CASRGTGGVPDTEAFF	TGTGCCAGCAGGGGGACAGGGGGGGTCCCGGACACTGAAGCTTTCTTT
.	.	TRBV6-1	TRBJ2-7	CASSESVFSTDEQYF	TGTGCCAGCAGTGAATCGGTCTTTTCTACGGACGAGCAGTACTTC
.	few	TRBV2	TRBJ1-5	CASRREGNQPQHF	TGTGCCAGCAGGCGGGAGGGGAATCAGCCCCAGCATTTT
TRBD1	.	TRBV18	TRBJ2-7	CASSDLRGPYEQYF	TGTGCCAGCTCAGATCTCAGGGGGCCCTACGAGCAGTACTTC
.	few	TRBV10-3	TRBJ2-7	CAITWDVSGEQYF	TGTGCCATCACCTGGGACGTTTCGGGGGAGCAGTACTTC
.	.	TRBV5-6	TRBJ2-7	CASSLRYSSYEQYF	TGTGCCAGCAGCCTTCGTTATTCGTCCTACGAGCAGTACTTC
.	.	TRBV5-5	TRBJ1-2	CASSLVLGTRGNYGYTF	TGTGCCAGCAGCTTGGTATTGGGCACCAGGGGAAACTATGGCTACACCTTC
.	few	TRBV5-6	TRBJ2-7	CASYRGPYEQYF	TGTGCCAGCTACCGCGGGCCCTACGAGCAGTACTTC
TRBD1	few	TRBV29-1	TRBJ2-3	CSVVGQTADTQYF	TGCAGCGTCGTGGGACAGACCGCAGATACGCAGTATTTT